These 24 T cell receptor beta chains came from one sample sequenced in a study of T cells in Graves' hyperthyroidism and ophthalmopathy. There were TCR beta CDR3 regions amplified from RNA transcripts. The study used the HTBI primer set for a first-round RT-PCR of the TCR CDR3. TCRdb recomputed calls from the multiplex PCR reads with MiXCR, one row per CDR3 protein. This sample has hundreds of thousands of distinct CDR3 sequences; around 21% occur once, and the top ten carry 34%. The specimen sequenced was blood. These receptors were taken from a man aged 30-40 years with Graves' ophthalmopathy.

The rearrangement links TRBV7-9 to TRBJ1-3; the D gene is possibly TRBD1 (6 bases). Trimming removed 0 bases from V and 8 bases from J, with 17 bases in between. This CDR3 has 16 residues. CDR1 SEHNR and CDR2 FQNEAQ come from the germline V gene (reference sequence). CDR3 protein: CASSLAPRGALDTIYF. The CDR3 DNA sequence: TGTGCCAGCAGCTTAGCCCCCCGGGGGGCACTCGACACCATATATTTT.

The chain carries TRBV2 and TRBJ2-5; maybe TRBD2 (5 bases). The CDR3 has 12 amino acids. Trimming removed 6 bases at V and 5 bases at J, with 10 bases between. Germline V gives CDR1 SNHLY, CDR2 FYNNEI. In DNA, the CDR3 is TGTGCCAGCAGGTTGTCGGGGGAGACCCAGTACTTC. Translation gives CASRLSGETQYF.

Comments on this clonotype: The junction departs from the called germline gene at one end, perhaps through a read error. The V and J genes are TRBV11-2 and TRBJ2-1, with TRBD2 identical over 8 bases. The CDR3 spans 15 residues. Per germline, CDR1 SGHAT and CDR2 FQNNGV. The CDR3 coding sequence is TGTGCCGGCAGCCTTACTAGCGGCTCCTACAATGAGCAGTTCTTC. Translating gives CAGSLTSGSYNEQFF.

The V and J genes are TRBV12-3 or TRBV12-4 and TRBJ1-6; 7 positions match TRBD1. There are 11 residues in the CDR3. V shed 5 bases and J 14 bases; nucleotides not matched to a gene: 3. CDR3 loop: CASSRDRALHF. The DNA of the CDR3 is TGTGCCAGCAGTAGAGACAGGGCCCTCCACTTT.

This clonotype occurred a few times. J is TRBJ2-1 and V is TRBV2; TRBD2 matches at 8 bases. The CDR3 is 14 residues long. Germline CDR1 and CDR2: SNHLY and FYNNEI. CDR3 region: CANVLAGLGNEQFF. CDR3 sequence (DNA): TGTGCAAACGTTCTAGCGGGTCTAGGCAATGAGCAGTTCTTC. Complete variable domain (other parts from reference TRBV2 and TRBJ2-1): EPEVTQTPSHQVTQMGQEVILRCVPISNHLYFYWYRQILGQKVEFLVSFYNNEISEKSEIFDDQFSVERPDGSNFTLKIRSTKLEDSAMYFCANVLAGLGNEQFFGPGTRLTVL.

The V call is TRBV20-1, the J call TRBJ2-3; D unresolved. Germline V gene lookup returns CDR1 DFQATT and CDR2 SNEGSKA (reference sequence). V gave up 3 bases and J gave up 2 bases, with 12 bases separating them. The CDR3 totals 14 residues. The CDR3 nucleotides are TGCAGTGCTAGTGACGGGCTCCACACAGATACGCAGTATTTT. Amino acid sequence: CSASDGLHTDTQYF.

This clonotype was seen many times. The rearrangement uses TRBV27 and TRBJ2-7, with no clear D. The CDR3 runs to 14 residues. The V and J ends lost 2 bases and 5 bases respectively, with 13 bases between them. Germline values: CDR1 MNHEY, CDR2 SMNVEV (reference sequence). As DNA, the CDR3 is TGTGCCAGCAGTTTAAGACCCTACTCTCACGAGCAGTACTTC. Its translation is CASSLRPYSHEQYF.

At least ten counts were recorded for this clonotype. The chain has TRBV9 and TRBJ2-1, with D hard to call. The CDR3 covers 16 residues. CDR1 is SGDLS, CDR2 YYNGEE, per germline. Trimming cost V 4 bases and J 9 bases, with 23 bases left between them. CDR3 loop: CASSPQTDPTISEQFF. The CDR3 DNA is TGTGCCAGCAGCCCACAGACCGATCCGACAATTAGTGAGCAGTTCTTC.

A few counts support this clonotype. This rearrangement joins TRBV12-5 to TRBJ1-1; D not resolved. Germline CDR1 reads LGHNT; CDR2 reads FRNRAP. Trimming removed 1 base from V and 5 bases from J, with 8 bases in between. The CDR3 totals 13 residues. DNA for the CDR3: TGTGCTAGTGGTTTGGCGACCGGGACTGAAGCTTTCTTT. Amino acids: CASGLATGTEAFF.

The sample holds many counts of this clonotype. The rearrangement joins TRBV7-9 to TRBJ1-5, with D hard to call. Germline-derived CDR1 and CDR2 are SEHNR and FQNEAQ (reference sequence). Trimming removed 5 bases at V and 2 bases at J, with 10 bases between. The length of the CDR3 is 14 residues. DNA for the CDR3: TGTGCCAGCAGCCTTGGGCCCGGCAATCAGCCCCAGCATTTT. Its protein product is CASSLGPGNQPQHF.

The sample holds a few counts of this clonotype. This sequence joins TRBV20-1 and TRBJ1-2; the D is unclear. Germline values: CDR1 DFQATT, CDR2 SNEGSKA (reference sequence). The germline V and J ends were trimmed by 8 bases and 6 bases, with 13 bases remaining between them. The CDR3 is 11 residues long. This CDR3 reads CSPGLVNGYTF. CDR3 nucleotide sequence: TGCAGTCCGGGGTTGGTCAATGGCTACACCTTC.

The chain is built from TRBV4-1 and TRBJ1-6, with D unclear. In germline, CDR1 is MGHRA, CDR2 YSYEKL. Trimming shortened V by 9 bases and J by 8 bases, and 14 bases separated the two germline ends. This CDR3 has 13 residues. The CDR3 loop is CASATDYDSPLHF. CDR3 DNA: TGCGCCAGTGCGACGGATTATGATTCACCCCTCCACTTT.

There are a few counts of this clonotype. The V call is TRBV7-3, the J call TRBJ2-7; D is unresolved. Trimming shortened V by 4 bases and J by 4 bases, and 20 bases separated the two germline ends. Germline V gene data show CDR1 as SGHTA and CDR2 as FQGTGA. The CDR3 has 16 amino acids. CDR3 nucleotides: TGTGCCAGCAGCTCAACTGCCGCATCCGGCTTTTACGAGCAGTACTTC. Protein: CASSSTAASGFYEQYF.

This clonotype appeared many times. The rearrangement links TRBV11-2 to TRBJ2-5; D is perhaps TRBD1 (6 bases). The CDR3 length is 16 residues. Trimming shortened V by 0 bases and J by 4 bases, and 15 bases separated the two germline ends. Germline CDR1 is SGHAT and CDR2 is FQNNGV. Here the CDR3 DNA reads TGTGCCAGCAGCTTAGAGGGGACATCTCGGGGAGAGACCCAGTACTTC. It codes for CASSLEGTSRGETQYF.

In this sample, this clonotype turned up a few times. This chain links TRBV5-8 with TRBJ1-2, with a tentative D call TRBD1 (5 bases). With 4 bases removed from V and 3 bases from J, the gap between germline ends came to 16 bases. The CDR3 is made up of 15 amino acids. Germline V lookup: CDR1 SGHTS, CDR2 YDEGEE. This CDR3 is CASSRRGGADYGYTF. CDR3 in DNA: TGTGCCAGCAGCCGTCGTGGAGGGGCTGACTATGGCTACACCTTC.

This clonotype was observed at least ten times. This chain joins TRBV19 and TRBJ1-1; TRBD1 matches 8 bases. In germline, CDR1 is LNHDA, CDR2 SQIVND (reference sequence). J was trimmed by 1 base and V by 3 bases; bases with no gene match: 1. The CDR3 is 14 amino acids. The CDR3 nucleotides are TGTGCCAGTAGTATCGACAGGGGGAACACTGAAGCTTTCTTT. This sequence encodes CASSIDRGNTEAFF.

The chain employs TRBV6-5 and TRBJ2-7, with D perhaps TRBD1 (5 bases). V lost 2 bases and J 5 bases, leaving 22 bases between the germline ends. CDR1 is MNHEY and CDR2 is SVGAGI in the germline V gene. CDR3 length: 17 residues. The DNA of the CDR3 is TGTGCCAGCAGTTACACAACGGGTAGGCCAGGGTTGAACGAGCAGTACTTC. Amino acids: CASSYTTGRPGLNEQYF.

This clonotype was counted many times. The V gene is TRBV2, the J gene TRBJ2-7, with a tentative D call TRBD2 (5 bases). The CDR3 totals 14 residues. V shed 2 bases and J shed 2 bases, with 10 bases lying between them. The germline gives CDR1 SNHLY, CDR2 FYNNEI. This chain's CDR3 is CASSESSGPYEQYF. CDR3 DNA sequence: TGTGCCAGCAGTGAATCCAGCGGTCCCTACGAGCAGTACTTC.

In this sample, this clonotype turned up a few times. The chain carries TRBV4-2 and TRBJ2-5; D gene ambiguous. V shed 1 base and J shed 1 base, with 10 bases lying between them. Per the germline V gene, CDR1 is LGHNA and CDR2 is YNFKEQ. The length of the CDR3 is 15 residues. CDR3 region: CASSQGTRIQETQYF. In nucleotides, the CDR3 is TGTGCCAGCAGCCAAGGGACCCGAATCCAAGAGACCCAGTACTTC.

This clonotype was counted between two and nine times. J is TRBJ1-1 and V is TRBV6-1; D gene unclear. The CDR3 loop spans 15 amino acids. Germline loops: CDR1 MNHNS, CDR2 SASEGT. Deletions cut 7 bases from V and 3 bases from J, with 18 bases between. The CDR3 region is CASTSRWHTDTEAFF. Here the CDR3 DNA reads TGTGCCAGCACCTCCCGGTGGCACACGGACACTGAAGCTTTCTTT.

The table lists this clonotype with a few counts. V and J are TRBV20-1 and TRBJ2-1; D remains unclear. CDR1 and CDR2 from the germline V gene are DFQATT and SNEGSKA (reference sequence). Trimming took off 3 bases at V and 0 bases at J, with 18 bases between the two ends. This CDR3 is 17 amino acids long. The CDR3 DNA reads TGCAGTGCTAGCGCTCTAGTCCAACAGAGCTCCTACAATGAGCAGTTCTTC. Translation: CSASALVQQSSYNEQFF.

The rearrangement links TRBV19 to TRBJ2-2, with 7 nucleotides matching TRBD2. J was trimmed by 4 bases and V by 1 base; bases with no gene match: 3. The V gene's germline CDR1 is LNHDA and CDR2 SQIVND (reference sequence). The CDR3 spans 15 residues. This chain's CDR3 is CASSIGGGSTGELFF. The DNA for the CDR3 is TGTGCCAGTAGTATAGGAGGCGGGAGCACCGGGGAGCTGTTTTTT. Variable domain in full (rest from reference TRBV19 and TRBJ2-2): DGGITQSPKYLFRKEGQNVTLSCEQNLNHDAMYWYRQDPGQGLRLIYYSQIVNDFQKGDIAEGYSVSREKKESFPLTVTSAQKNPTAFYLCASSIGGGSTGELFFGEGSRLTVL.

CDR3 loop: CASSQGLAGGPYNEQFF. CDR3 bases: TGTGCCAGCAGTCAGGGACTAGCGGGAGGACCCTACAATGAGCAGTTCTTC. The J gene is TRBJ2-1, the V gene TRBV6-1, with TRBD2 matching 15 bases. Germline lookup yields CDR1 MNHNS and CDR2 SASEGT. The V gene end was trimmed by 5 bases and the J gene end by 2 bases; junction bases not matched to a gene: 4. This CDR3 is built from 17 residues.

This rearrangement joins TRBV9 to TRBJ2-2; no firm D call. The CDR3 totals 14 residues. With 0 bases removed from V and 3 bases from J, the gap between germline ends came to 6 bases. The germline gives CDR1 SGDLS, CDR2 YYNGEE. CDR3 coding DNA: TGTGCCAGCAGCGTAGGTAAAGACACCGGGGAGCTGTTTTTT. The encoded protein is CASSVGKDTGELFF.